This is a list of T cell receptor beta chains from one sample in a study of shared clonotypes between healthy human individuals. The table came from immunoSEQ multiplex PCR; TCRdb's copy has only in-frame clones and leaves some out. Of about 1,900,000 clones listed, about 95% are singletons. Sequencing was performed on naive CD8+ T cells sorted from blood. Receptors were obtained from a man between 18 and 29 years old in good health. Each CDR3 is given with its conserved first and last residue. D genes are given only for firm matches. Only part of the rows carry a size: once, few, many, or a class if the clone is expanded.

j_call v_call clone_size d_call cdr3_aa cdr3_nt
TRBJ2-7 TRBV5-3 NA TRBD2 CARSSMTSGRAARTYEQYF TGTGCCAGAAGCTCCATGACTAGCGGGAGGGCCGCCAGAACCTACGAGCAGTACTTC
TRBJ2-1 TRBV19 NA TRBD2 CATNQAAGGLAYNEQFF TGTGCCACTAACCAGGCAGCGGGAGGGTTGGCCTACAATGAGCAGTTCTTC
TRBJ1-1 TRBV10-3 NA NA CATARASEAFF TGTGCCACGGCCAGGGCTTCTGAAGCTTTCTTT
TRBJ2-5 TRBV13 NA TRBD2 CASSLTAGGQETQYF TGTGCCAGCAGCCTCACAGCGGGGGGGCAGGAGACCCAGTACTTC
TRBJ2-1 TRBV6-5 NA NA CASSSPRTGDDEQFF TGTGCCAGCAGTTCCCCCCGGACGGGGGACGATGAGCAGTTCTTC
TRBJ1-2 TRBV9 few NA CASSADSHYGYTF TGTGCCAGCAGCGCCGACAGCCACTATGGCTACACCTTC
TRBJ2-1 TRBV4-2 NA TRBD2 CASRRGGDDNEQFF TGTGCCAGCAGGCGGGGGGGCGATGACAATGAGCAGTTCTTC
TRBJ1-2 TRBV15 NA NA CATSPNDPIQGYGYTF TGTGCCACCAGCCCAAACGACCCAATCCAGGGCTATGGCTACACCTTC
TRBJ1-4 TRBV5-8 NA NA CASSFWQGSGKLFF TGTGCCAGCAGCTTTTGGCAGGGATCGGGAAAACTGTTTTTT
TRBJ2-7 TRBV7-3 NA NA CASSPSGPGEQYF TGTGCCAGCAGCCCGTCCGGACCTGGAGAGCAGTACTTC
TRBJ2-7 TRBV6-1 NA NA CASSEFDSNYEQYF TGTGCCAGCAGTGAATTCGACAGTAACTACGAGCAGTACTTC
TRBJ2-7 TRBV4-1 NA TRBD2 CASSRTSETYEQYF TGCGCCAGCAGCCGGACTAGCGAAACCTACGAGCAGTACTTC
TRBJ2-7 TRBV4-3 NA TRBD1 CASSQDHRGDEQYF TGCGCCAGCAGCCAAGATCACAGGGGCGACGAGCAGTACTTC
TRBJ1-5 TRBV13 NA NA CASSLLNVDGNQPQHF TGTGCCAGCAGCTTACTGAACGTCGATGGAAATCAGCCCCAGCATTTT
TRBJ2-7 TRBV5-5 NA NA CASSLGSRAYEQYF TGTGCCAGCAGCTTGGGCTCGCGGGCCTACGAGCAGTACTTC
TRBJ2-1 TRBV6-5 NA NA CASSYSAGLYNEQFF TGTGCCAGCAGTTACTCGGCGGGCCTCTACAATGAGCAGTTCTTC
TRBJ1-2 TRBV28 NA TRBD1 CAASHETLWTGAAWGYGYTF TGTGCCGCCTCTCACGAAACTTTGTGGACAGGGGCGGCCTGGGGCTATGGCTACACCTTC
TRBJ1-3 TRBV2 NA NA CASRDSSGNTIYF TGTGCCAGCAGGGACAGCTCTGGAAACACCATATATTTT
TRBJ1-1 TRBV19 NA TRBD1 CASRQGPEAFF TGTGCCAGCCGACAGGGCCCTGAAGCTTTCTTT
TRBJ2-7 TRBV4-3 NA NA CASSQDWSGDEQYF TGCGCCAGCAGCCAAGACTGGTCGGGCGACGAGCAGTACTTC